The following is a T cell receptor beta chain sequence with its context. The specificity of this receptor is unknown. Base qualities are missing; no much larger clone stands one base away. CDR1 is given as SGHVS and CDR2 as FNYEAQ, both from the germline V gene. Its CDR3 holds 14 amino acids, cysteine through phenylalanine. Only the CDR3 part of the read is kept: 42 bases, read in frame from the first base. V was cut back by 5 bases and J by 0 bases, leaving a gap of 11 bases between them. The sample originates from a study of memory CD8 T cells in hepatitis C reinfection (TCRdb year 2017). About the full investigation: Among the donors, a few cleared two back-to-back HCV infections on their own, whereas two got rid of a primary infection but ended up chronically infected after reinfection. In about 5 donors, the study followed the TCR beta repertoire of virus-specific CD8 T cells over time through an HCV reinfection episode. Several reinfection cases with stored pre-reinfection samples were identified between the late 2000s and the early 2010s. In the reinfection study, participants who had previously resolved an HCV infection were followed up every 3 months. Pre-reinfection samples were collected between 55 and 20 weeks before reinfection was detected. A case counted as HCV reinfection when an HCV RNA test came back positive after two negative tests taken at least 60 days apart. What the work shows at the level of the full study, not this receptor alone: Because only five or six donors were included, definitive conclusions about public clonotypes linked to secondary clearance were beyond the reach of the study.

The sample's time point label is to be understood as: pre-reinfection, 55 to 20 weeks before reinfection detection. Sorted cells were sequenced directly ex vivo, without in vitro expansion prior to TCR sequencing. The donors were people who inject drugs and were enrolled in Canada's Montreal Acute Hepatitis C Cohort Study (HEPCO). As controls, total naive CD8 T cells were sorted as viable CD3+ CD8+ CD45RO- cells from two donors at all three reinfection time points. Before sorting, cryopreserved peripheral blood mononuclear cells were thawed, and CD8 T cells were purified from the thawed cells. Negative selection with the MACS CD8+ T cell Isolation Kit was used to enrich CD8 T cells. Cells were sorted on a BD FACSAria II sorter running FACSDiva software, and FlowJo was used to analyze the data. The method behind the library was the immunoSEQ multiplex PCR assay. Genomic DNA was extracted from sorted cells, and the TCR beta V, D and J regions were sequenced by Adaptive Biotechnologies' automated high-throughput method. A two-step, bias-controlled multiplex PCR was used to amplify CDR3 regions. Amplified TCR beta libraries were sequenced on an Illumina instrument. Per the source publication's procedure: Demultiplexed reads were processed to reduce amplification and sequencing bias, and the IMGT database was used to assign CDR3 sequences to gene families. ImmunoSEQ software version 2.0 was used to analyze the repertoire data. Out-of-frame sequences and sequences with stop codons in the CDR3 were removed from clonotype lists. Clonotypes below 0.01% frequency were excluded because they corresponded to less than one cell. To get richness, observed richness was divided by input cell number, while evenness came from dividing Shannon entropy by log observed richness. Simpson diversity and Morisita-Horn overlap indices were used to quantify repertoire diversity and similarity between time points. Clonotypes were categorized as dominant (>1%), sub-dominant (0.5-0.99%), low abundance (0.1-0.49%) or lowest abundance (<0.1%). A germline index was derived by subtracting total nucleotide additions from total CDR3 length and dividing the result by total CDR3 length. TCRdb stores this immuneACCESS table with in-frame sequences only. Part of the clones is absent; in the studies checked, under half of the shortfall reflects unresolved V genes, and no reason is known for the rest. V and J calls and clone size are those listed in that table; D and trimming were worked out from the DNA. In all, the sample holds just over 50,000 clones, and roughly 91% of those were seen once. The ten largest clones represent over 0.95% of the sample.

Material for sequencing was naive CD8+ T cells sorted from blood. What this sample's cell subset or site label stands for: total naive CD8+CD45RO- T cells. The chain was built from TRBV7-6 and TRBJ2-7; a tentative D match to TRBD2 spans 6 bases. The sequence was obtained from a young man with hepatitis C virus infection. The CDR3 in this case is CASSQTGVSYEQYF. The DNA reads TGTGCCAGCAGCCAGACGGGAGTCTCCTACGAGCAGTACTTC.